One and the same sample provided the 15 T cell receptor beta chains below, sequenced in a study of blood T cell repertoires in COVID-19. Libraries were prepared by immunoSEQ multiplex PCR; TCRdb keeps only in-frame clonotypes and omits some of them. Here the sample spans fewer than 250,000 clones, roughly nine tenths being singletons. The specimen sequenced was peripheral blood. All receptors derive from a man aged 40-55 years with acute or convalescent COVID-19.

This sequence joins TRBV7-9 and TRBJ2-1; 15 bases line up with TRBD2. The germline CDR1 and CDR2 sequences are SEHNR and FQNEAQ (reference sequence). The J segment lost 10 bases and the V segment lost 3 bases, leaving 10 bases of the junction unmatched. The CDR3 loop spans 17 amino acids. The CDR3 is CASSFTLGLAGGHEQFF. For the CDR3, the DNA is TGTGCCAGCAGCTTTACGCTAGGACTAGCGGGGGGGCACGAGCAGTTCTTC. The whole variable domain, remainder taken from reference TRBV7-9 and TRBJ2-1, is DTGVSQNPRHKITKRGQNVTFRCDPISEHNRLYWYRQTLGQGPEFLTYFQNEAQLEKSRLLSDRFSAERPKGSFSTLEIQRTEQGDSAMYLCASSFTLGLAGGHEQFFGPGTRLTVL.

This clone was picked up one time. The chain recombines TRBV14 with TRBJ1-3; possible D gene TRBD1, 6 bases. The V end lost 4 bases, the J end lost 0 bases, and 7 bases lay between the germline ends. The CDR3 has 14 amino acids. The germline V gene encodes CDR1 SGHDN and CDR2 FVKESK. This CDR3 is CASSPGHSGNTIYF. The CDR3 DNA sequence: TGTGCCAGCAGCCCGGGACACTCTGGAAACACCATATATTTT.

This clone occurred a few times. The genes are TRBV5-4 and TRBJ2-1, with D possibly matching TRBD1 (6 bases). Germline CDR1 SGHNT, CDR2 YYREEE (reference sequence). V dropped 2 bases and J dropped 9 bases, with 21 bases sitting between them. CDR3 length equals 16 residues. This CDR3 is CASSFVGRGWVGEQFF. The CDR3 nucleotides read TGTGCCAGCAGCTTTGTTGGCAGGGGATGGGTGGGTGAGCAGTTCTTC.

CDR3 in amino acids: CATSESRGFGYEQYF. The CDR3 DNA is TGTGCCACCAGTGAGTCTCGAGGTTTCGGTTACGAGCAGTACTTC. The chain has TRBV24-1 and TRBJ2-7; D unclear. In germline, CDR1 is KGHDR, CDR2 SFDVKD. The CDR3 runs to 15 residues. Trimming cost V 4 bases and J 4 bases, with 16 bases left between them.

V gene TRBV5-1 combines with J gene TRBJ2-3; TRBD2 matches at 8 bases. V lost 4 bases and J lost 1; bases outside the gene matches: 5. The CDR3 contains 15 residues. The germline V gene has CDR1 SGHRS and CDR2 YFSETQ. The CDR3 protein is CASSLTGGGTDTQYF. CDR3 nucleotides: TGCGCCAGCAGCCTAACCGGGGGGGGCACAGATACGCAGTATTTT.

This sequence joins TRBV7-8 and TRBJ2-5; TRBD2 matches at 7 bases. This CDR3 region has 15 residues. Germline V gives CDR1 SGHVS, CDR2 FQNEAQ. J was trimmed by 2 bases and V by 5 bases; bases with no gene match: 8. The CDR3 here is CASSLLVGGQETQYF. The CDR3 nucleotides read TGTGCCAGCAGCCTACTCGTGGGGGGGCAAGAGACCCAGTACTTC.

The V call is TRBV27, the J call TRBJ2-1; a weak D match, TRBD2 (6 bases). This CDR3 is 14 amino acids long. V dropped 7 bases and J dropped 3 bases, with 13 bases sitting between them. Per the germline V gene, CDR1 is MNHEY and CDR2 is SMNVEV (reference sequence). The CDR3 spells CASKGAGFYNEQFF. CDR3 sequence (DNA): TGTGCCAGCAAAGGCGCGGGGTTCTACAATGAGCAGTTCTTC.

This chain links TRBV27 with TRBJ2-7, with a tentative D call TRBD1 (5 bases). The CDR3 has 14 residues. Germline CDR1 reads MNHEY; CDR2 reads SMNVEV (reference sequence). Trimming removed 2 bases from V and 4 bases from J, with 12 bases in between. CDR3 residues: CASSLTGSQYEQYF. CDR3 in DNA: TGTGCCAGCAGTTTAACAGGCTCCCAATACGAGCAGTACTTC.

This clone showed up just a few times. This rearrangement joins TRBV7-9 to TRBJ1-2, with D possibly being TRBD1 (6 bases). Germline V lookup: CDR1 SEHNR, CDR2 FQNEAQ (reference sequence). CDR3 length: 13 residues. The germline V and J ends were trimmed by 3 bases and 6 bases, with 11 bases remaining between them. CDR3 loop: CASSLTGVNGYTF. DNA for the CDR3: TGTGCCAGCAGCTTGACAGGAGTGAATGGCTACACCTTC.

V gene TRBV5-4 combines with J gene TRBJ2-1; D might be TRBD2 (5 bases). This CDR3 spans 16 amino acids. The germline gives CDR1 SGHNT, CDR2 YYREEE (reference sequence). Trimming pared 2 bases from V and 0 bases from J, leaving 12 bases between. CDR3 DNA sequence: TGTGCCAGCAGCTTAGGCGGGCGAAGCTCCTACAATGAGCAGTTCTTC. Translated: CASSLGGRSSYNEQFF.

On this clone: The same CDR3 arises from other DNA sequences in this sample as well. This chain's CDR3 is CASSPGQDQPQHF. CDR3 bases: TGTGCCAGCTCACCGGGACAGGATCAGCCCCAGCATTTT. The chain is built from TRBV18 and TRBJ1-5; 8 nucleotides align to TRBD1. The CDR3 spans 13 residues. V gave up 3 bases and J gave up 5 bases; unmatched junction bases: 0. The germline CDR1 and CDR2 sequences are KGHSH and LQKENI.

The V and J genes are TRBV11-3 and TRBJ2-3, with 12 bases identical to TRBD1. The CDR3 has 15 amino acids. The junction had 8 bases not matched to a gene; V was cut back by 9 bases and J by 4 bases. Germline V lookup: CDR1 SGHNT, CDR2 YENEEA. CDR3 residues: CASKKGQGAADTQYF. In DNA, the CDR3 is TGTGCCAGTAAGAAGGGACAGGGGGCAGCAGATACGCAGTATTTT.

V gene TRBV7-2 combines with J gene TRBJ2-1, with a possible D match to TRBD1 (5 bases). The CDR3 sequence is 12 residues long. CDR1 SGHTA and CDR2 FQGNSA come from the germline V gene. V was cut by 5 bases and J by 11 bases, with 13 bases left in between. Here the CDR3 DNA reads TGTGCCAGCAGCCCGAGTCTGGGGCAGCAGTTCTTC. It specifies CASSPSLGQQFF.

This clone was observed a single time. This chain uses TRBV5-4 with TRBJ2-7, with TRBD2 matching 7 bases. Germline assignment: CDR1 SGHNT and CDR2 YYREEE (reference sequence). This CDR3 is 16 amino acids long. V shed 6 bases, J shed 2 bases, and the junction held 14 bases outside the gene matches. The CDR3 region has the DNA TGTGCCAGCACCGCGGGGGACGCACCCTTCCCCTACGAGCAGTACTTC. Its protein is CASTAGDAPFPYEQYF.

The chain uses TRBV6-5 and TRBJ1-2; TRBD1 aligns across 7 bases. V shed 2 bases, J shed 0 bases, and the junction held 6 bases outside the gene matches. This CDR3 region has 16 residues. Germline-derived CDR1 and CDR2 are MNHEY and SVGAGI. The CDR3 here is CASSYGPGGTNYGYTF. The CDR3 nucleotides read TGTGCCAGCAGTTACGGGCCAGGGGGAACTAACTATGGCTACACCTTC.